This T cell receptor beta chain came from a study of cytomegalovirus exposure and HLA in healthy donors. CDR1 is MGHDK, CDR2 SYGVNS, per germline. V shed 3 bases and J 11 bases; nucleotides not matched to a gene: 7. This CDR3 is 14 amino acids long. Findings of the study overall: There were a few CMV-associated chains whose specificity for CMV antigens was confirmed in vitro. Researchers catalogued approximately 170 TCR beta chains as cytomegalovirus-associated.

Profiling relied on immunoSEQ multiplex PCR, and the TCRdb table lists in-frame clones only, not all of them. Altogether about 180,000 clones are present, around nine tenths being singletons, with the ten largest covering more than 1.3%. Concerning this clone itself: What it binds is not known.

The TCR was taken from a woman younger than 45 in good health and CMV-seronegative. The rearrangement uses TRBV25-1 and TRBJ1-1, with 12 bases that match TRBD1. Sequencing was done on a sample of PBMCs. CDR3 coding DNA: TGTGCCAGCAGTGATCTAGGGACAGGGGGCTTGGCTTTCTTT. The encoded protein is CASSDLGTGGLAFF. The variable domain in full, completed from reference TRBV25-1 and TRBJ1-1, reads EADIYQTPRYLVIGTGKKITLECSQTMGHDKMYWYQQDPGMELHLIHYSYGVNSTEKGDLSSESTVSRIRTEHFPLTLESARPSHTSQYLCASSDLGTGGLAFFGQGTRLTVV.